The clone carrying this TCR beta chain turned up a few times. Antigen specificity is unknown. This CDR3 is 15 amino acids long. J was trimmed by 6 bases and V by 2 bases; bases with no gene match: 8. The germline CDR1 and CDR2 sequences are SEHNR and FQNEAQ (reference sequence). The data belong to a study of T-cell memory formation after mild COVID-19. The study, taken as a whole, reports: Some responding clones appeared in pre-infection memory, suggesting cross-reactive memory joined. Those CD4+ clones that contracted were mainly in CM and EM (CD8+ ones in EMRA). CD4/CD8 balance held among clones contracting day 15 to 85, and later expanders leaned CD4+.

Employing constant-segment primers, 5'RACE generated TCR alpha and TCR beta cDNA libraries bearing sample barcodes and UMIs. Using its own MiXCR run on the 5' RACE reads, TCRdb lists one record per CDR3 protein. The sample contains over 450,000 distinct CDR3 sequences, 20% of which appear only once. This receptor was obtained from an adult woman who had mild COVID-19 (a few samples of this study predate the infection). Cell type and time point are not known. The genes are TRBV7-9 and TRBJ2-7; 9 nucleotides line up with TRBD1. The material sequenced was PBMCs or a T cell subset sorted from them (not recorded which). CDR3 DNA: TGTGCCAGCAGCTTAATGGGACAGGGTACTGGCGAGCAGTACTTC. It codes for CASSLMGQGTGEQYF.